Shown below are 4 T cell receptor beta chains from a single sample sequenced in a study of blood T cell repertoires in COVID-19. The protocol was immunoSEQ multiplex PCR, while the TCRdb copy is restricted to in-frame clones and leaves out a portion. The sample yields around 180,000 clones, roughly nine tenths seen once. The sequencing sample was made of peripheral blood. The receptors shown here come from a man aged 55 to 70 with acute or convalescent COVID-19.

The rearrangement joins TRBV7-9 to TRBJ1-2, with 7 positions matching TRBD1. Germline V gene lookup returns CDR1 SEHNR and CDR2 FQNEAQ (reference sequence). The CDR3 totals 19 residues. V trimming: 4 bases; J trimming: 2 bases; junction bases outside the gene matches: 19. In DNA form, the CDR3 reads TGTGCCAGCAGCTCCACCATATGGGGGGACAGTCGGACGAACTATGGCTACACCTTC. This encodes CASSSTIWGDSRTNYGYTF.

The chain uses TRBV19 and TRBJ2-4; 7 positions agree with TRBD1. The CDR3 consists of 14 residues. After removal of 5 bases from V and 6 bases from J, the junction contained 7 bases not matched to a gene. Germline CDR1 is LNHDA and CDR2 is SQIVND (reference sequence). The CDR3 region is CASSPGQLLNIQYF. In DNA form, the CDR3 reads TGTGCCAGTAGTCCGGGACAGCTATTAAACATTCAGTACTTC.

The CDR3 DNA reads TGTGCCACTTCCTTGGTCAGCGATCAGCCCCAGCATTTT. Protein: CATSLVSDQPQHF. The chain employs TRBV27 and TRBJ1-5; D unresolved. The CDR3 runs to 13 residues. V was trimmed by 10 bases and J by 5 bases, leaving 15 bases between them. Germline V CDR1 and CDR2: MNHEY, SMNVEV (reference sequence).

The chain couples TRBV19 to TRBJ1-2; 10 nucleotides line up with TRBD1. In germline, CDR1 is LNHDA, CDR2 SQIVND (reference sequence). The CDR3 runs to 16 residues. Trimming cost V 5 bases and J 2 bases; bases outside gene matches: 8. The chain's CDR3 is CASSPRQGAPNYGYTF. Written as DNA, the CDR3 is TGTGCCAGTAGTCCACGACAGGGGGCCCCAAACTATGGCTACACCTTC.